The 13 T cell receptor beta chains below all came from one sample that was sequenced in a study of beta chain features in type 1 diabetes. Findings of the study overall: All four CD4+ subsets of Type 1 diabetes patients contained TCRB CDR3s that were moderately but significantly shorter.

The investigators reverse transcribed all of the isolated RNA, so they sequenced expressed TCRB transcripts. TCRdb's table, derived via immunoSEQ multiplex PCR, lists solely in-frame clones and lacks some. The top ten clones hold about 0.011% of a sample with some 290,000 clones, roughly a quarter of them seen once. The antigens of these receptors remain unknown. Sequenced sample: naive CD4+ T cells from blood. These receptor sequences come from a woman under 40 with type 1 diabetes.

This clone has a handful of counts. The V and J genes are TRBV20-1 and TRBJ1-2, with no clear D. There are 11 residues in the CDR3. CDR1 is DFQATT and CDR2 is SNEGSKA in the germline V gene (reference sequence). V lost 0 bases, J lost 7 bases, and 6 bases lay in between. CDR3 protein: CSAREFGGYTF. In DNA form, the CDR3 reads TGCAGTGCTAGAGAATTCGGTGGCTACACCTTC.

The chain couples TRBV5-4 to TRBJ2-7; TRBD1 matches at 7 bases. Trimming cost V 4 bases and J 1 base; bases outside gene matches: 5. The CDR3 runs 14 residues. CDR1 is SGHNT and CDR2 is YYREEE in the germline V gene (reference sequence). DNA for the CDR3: TGTGCCAGCAGCGAGCCGGGACAGTCCTACGAGCAGTACTTC. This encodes CASSEPGQSYEQYF.

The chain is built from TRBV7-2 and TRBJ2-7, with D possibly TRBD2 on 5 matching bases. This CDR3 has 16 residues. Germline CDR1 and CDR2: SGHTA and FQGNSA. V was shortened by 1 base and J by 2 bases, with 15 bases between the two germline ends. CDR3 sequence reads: CASSLVSGRWAYEQYF. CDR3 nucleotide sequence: TGTGCCAGCAGCTTAGTTTCGGGGAGATGGGCCTACGAGCAGTACTTC.

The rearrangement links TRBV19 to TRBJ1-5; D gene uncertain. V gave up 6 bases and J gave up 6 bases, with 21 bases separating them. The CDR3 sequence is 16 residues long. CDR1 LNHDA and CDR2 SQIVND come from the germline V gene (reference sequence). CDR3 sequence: CASSGPWGGRFQPQHF. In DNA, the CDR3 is TGTGCCAGTAGCGGCCCCTGGGGAGGGCGATTTCAGCCCCAGCATTTT.

The CDR3 region has the DNA TGTGCCAGCAGTAATACCGGACAGGTTGAAGCTTTCTTT. This gives the protein CASSNTGQVEAFF. V is TRBV6-1 and J is TRBJ1-1; 7 positions agree with TRBD1. CDR3 size: 13 residues. V gave up 5 bases and J gave up 7 bases; unmatched junction bases: 7. Germline V gene lookup returns CDR1 MNHNS and CDR2 SASEGT.

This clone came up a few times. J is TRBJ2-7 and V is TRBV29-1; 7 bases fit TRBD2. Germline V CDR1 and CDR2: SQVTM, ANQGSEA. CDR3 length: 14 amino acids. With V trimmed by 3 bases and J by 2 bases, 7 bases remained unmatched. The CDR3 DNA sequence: TGCAGCGTTGATGGGGAGGGGTGGCCCTACGAGCAGTACTTC. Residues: CSVDGEGWPYEQYF.

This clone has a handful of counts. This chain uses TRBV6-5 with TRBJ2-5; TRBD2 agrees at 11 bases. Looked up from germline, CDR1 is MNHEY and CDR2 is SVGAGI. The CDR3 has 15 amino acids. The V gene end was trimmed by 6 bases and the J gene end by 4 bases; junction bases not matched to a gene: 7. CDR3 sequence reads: CASSRSGRAIETQYF. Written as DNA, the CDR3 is TGTGCCAGCAGCCGTAGCGGGAGGGCCATAGAGACCCAGTACTTC.

CDR3 nucleotide sequence: TGTGCCAGCTCACCTTCCGGACAGGGGGGTATCTACGCCCAGCATTTT. Translated: CASSPSGQGGIYAQHF. The chain uses TRBV18 and TRBJ1-5; 10 bases align to TRBD1. J was trimmed by 11 bases and V by 3 bases; bases with no gene match: 13. This CDR3 is built from 16 residues. Germline assignment: CDR1 KGHSH and CDR2 LQKENI. Full variable domain (missing parts from reference TRBV18 and TRBJ1-5): NAGVMQNPRHLVRRRGQEARLRCSPMKGHSHVYWYRQLPEEGLKFMVYLQKENIIDESGMPKERFSAEFPKEGPSILRIQQVVRGDSAAYFCASSPSGQGGIYAQHFGDGTRLSIL.

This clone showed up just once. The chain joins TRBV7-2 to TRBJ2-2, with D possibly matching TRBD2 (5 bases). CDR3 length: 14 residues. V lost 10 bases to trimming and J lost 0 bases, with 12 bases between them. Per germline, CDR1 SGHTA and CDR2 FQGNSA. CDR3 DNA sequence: TGTGCCAAAAAGGAGGTTGCGAACACCGGGGAGCTGTTTTTT. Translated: CAKKEVANTGELFF.

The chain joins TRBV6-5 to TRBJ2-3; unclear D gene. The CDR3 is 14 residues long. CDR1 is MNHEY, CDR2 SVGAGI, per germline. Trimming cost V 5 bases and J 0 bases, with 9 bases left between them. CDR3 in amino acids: CASSTISSTDTQYF. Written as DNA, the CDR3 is TGTGCCAGCAGTACAATTTCTAGCACAGATACGCAGTATTTT.

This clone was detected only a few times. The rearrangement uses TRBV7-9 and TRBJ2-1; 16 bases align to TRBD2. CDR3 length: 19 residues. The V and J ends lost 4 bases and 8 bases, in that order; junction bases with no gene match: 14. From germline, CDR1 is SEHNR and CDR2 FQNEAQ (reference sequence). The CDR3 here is CASSYSGTSGRDLADEQFF. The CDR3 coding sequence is TGTGCCAGCAGCTACTCCGGGACTAGCGGGAGGGATTTAGCCGATGAGCAGTTCTTC.

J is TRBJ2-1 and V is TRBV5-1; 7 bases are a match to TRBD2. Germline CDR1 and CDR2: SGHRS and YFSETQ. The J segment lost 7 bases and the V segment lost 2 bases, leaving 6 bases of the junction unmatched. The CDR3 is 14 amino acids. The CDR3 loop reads CASSLYAGVNEQFF. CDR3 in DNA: TGCGCCAGCAGCTTATACGCGGGAGTGAATGAGCAGTTCTTC.

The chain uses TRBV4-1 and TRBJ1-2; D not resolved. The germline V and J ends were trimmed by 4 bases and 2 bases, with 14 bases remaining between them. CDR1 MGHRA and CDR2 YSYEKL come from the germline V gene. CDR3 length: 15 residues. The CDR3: CASSLPTQKNYGYTF. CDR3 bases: TGCGCCAGCAGCCTCCCGACACAGAAGAACTATGGCTACACCTTC.